This T cell receptor (beta chain) is drawn from a study of blood T cell repertoires in COVID-19. Germline assignment: CDR1 SNHLY and CDR2 FYNNEI. CDR3 length: 15 residues. V was clipped by 2 bases and J by 3 bases, with 13 bases between them. Generated by immunoSEQ multiplex PCR, the TCRdb table keeps only in-frame clones and is missing some. The sample includes 150,000 to 200,000 clones, around 94% of them seen just once. The sequence derives from a man under 40 with COVID-19, enrolled during active disease. Material: peripheral blood. The chain uses TRBV2 and TRBJ1-2; a possible D gene is TRBD1 (6 bases). CDR3 amino acids: CASSEQGHSYYGYTF. The CDR3 nucleotides are TGTGCCAGCAGTGAACAGGGACACTCTTACTATGGCTACACCTTC.